Sequencing of this TCR beta chain was carried out in a study of blood T cell repertoires in COVID-19. Looking at the study overall: COVID-19 samples collected from the United States, Italy and Spain covered acute and convalescent phases. The analysed material was cDNA or gDNA that came from T cells, B-cell-depleted T cells, or PBMCs.

Germline loops: CDR1 KGHSH, CDR2 LQKENI. Trimming cost V 2 bases and J 2 bases, with 25 bases left between them. CDR3 length: 19 amino acids. In the authors' workflow: From reference gene primer amplification, estimates of nucleated cell counts were derived. This table comes from immunoSEQ multiplex PCR, and its TCRdb copy is limited to in-frame clones, with some not included. V, J and clone size reflect that table, while D and trimming were determined from the DNA. The sample consists of some 310,000 clones, around 91% of them appearing once. Recruited during active infection, patients (from Seattle) were subsequently followed longitudinally.

J is TRBJ2-7 and V is TRBV18; D may be TRBD2 (6 bases). This TCR derives from a woman aged 40-49 years with COVID-19, enrolled during active disease. The sequencing sample was made of peripheral blood. The CDR3 nucleotides are TGTGCCAGCTCACCAAATCCGGGCGCGGGAATCGTAGCCCCCTACGAGCAGTACTTC. Protein: CASSPNPGAGIVAPYEQYF.